This is a list of T cell receptor beta chains from one sample in a study of blood T cell repertoires in COVID-19. Some clones are missing from TCRdb's copy, which holds only in-frame ones; the method was immunoSEQ multiplex PCR. The table includes some 140,000 clones, roughly three quarters detected once. Source material: peripheral blood. Source of these receptors: a woman between 65 and 79 years old with COVID-19, enrolled during active disease. CDR3s include the opening cysteine and the closing phenylalanine or tryptophan. The D gene is left open where the match is weak. Size is omitted from some rows. Given values are once, few, many or a class for expanded clones.

d_gene | abundance | j_gene | v_gene | CDR3aa | CDR3nt
TRBD1 | NA | TRBJ2-7 | TRBV5-1 | CASSLGTGLYF | TGCGCCAGCAGCTTGGGGACAGGGTTGTACTTC
NA | NA | TRBJ1-1 | TRBV5-1 | CASSLWGGAAEAFF | TGCGCCAGCAGCTTGTGGGGGGGAGCCGCTGAAGCTTTCTTT
TRBD1 | NA | TRBJ1-6 | TRBV5-6 | CATQQGANSPLHF | TGTGCCACCCAACAGGGGGCCAATTCACCCCTCCACTTT
NA | NA | TRBJ1-5 | TRBV12-2 | CASRLGEKKGARGNQPQHF | TGTGCAAGTCGCTTAGGGGAGAAGAAGGGGGCGCGGGGCAATCAGCCCCAGCATTTT
TRBD2 | NA | TRBJ2-5 | TRBV2 | CAGLKGLAAQETQYF | TGTGCCGGACTGAAGGGACTAGCGGCCCAAGAGACCCAGTACTTC
NA | NA | TRBJ1-6 | TRBV19 | CASRPTGSSYNSPLHF | TGTGCCAGTAGACCAACAGGGAGCTCCTATAATTCACCCCTCCACTTT
NA | NA | TRBJ2-2 | TRBV2 | CASSELGGEVGELFF | TGTGCCAGCAGTGAATTGGGGGGAGAGGTCGGGGAGCTGTTTTTT
TRBD1 | NA | TRBJ1-5 | TRBV10-3 | CAIRDDGITGVSQPQHF | TGTGCCATCAGAGACGATGGGATAACAGGGGTGAGTCAGCCCCAGCATTTT
TRBD2 | few | TRBJ2-3 | TRBV6-2/TRBV6-3 | CASSLAGADTQYF | TGTGCCAGCAGTTTAGCGGGGGCCGATACGCAGTATTTT
NA | NA | TRBJ1-5 | TRBV5-6 | CASSLLNSARDQPQHF | TGTGCCAGCAGCTTGCTAAATTCGGCCAGGGATCAGCCCCAGCATTTT
NA | NA | TRBJ1-6 | TRBV5-6 | CASSFPSSSYNSPLHF | TGTGCCAGCAGCTTCCCGTCGAGCTCCTATAATTCACCCCTCCACTTT
NA | once | TRBJ1-3 | TRBV14 | CASSVNSGNTIYF | TGTGCCAGCAGCGTAAACTCTGGAAACACCATATATTTT
TRBD1 | NA | TRBJ1-4 | TRBV7-9 | CASSQGGTDHEKLFF | TGTGCCAGCAGCCAGGGTGGGACAGACCATGAAAAACTGTTTTTT
NA | NA | TRBJ1-1 | TRBV25-1 | CASSGDTNTEAFF | TGTGCCAGCAGTGGGGACACGAACACTGAAGCTTTCTTT
TRBD1 | NA | TRBJ1-2 | TRBV2 | CASRGQGSGYTF | TGTGCCAGCAGAGGACAGGGTTCTGGCTACACCTTC
NA | NA | TRBJ2-1 | TRBV6-5 | CASSRTGDSYNEQFF | TGTGCCAGCAGTCGAACAGGGGACTCGTACAATGAGCAGTTCTTC
NA | few | TRBJ2-3 | TRBV14 | CASSQDRGLDTQYF | TGTGCCAGCAGCCAAGACCGGGGGTTGGATACGCAGTATTTT
NA | NA | TRBJ1-5 | TRBV7-9 | CASSAGGAGNQPQHF | TGTGCCAGCAGTGCGGGGGGCGCTGGCAATCAGCCCCAGCATTTT
TRBD1 | NA | TRBJ1-5 | TRBV5-1 | CASSLEGTGGPQHF | TGCGCCAGCAGCTTGGAAGGGACAGGAGGGCCCCAGCATTTT
TRBD1 | NA | TRBJ1-5 | TRBV6-6 | CASSSRTGDNQPQHF | TGTGCCAGCAGTTCCCGGACAGGGGATAATCAGCCCCAGCATTTT
NA | many | TRBJ1-1 | TRBV28 | CASSTGGLNTEAFF | TGTGCCAGCAGTACCGGGGGGCTGAACACTGAAGCTTTCTTT
TRBD1 | NA | TRBJ2-2 | TRBV19 | CATTGQGLIENTGELFF | TGTGCCACGACCGGACAGGGGTTAATCGAGAACACCGGGGAGCTGTTTTTT
NA | NA | TRBJ1-4 | TRBV15 | CATSEGRQFNEKLFF | TGTGCCACCAGCGAAGGGCGACAGTTTAATGAAAAACTGTTTTTT
NA | NA | TRBJ2-5 | TRBV15 | CATSRVPLEGEETQYF | TGTGCCACCAGCAGAGTTCCACTCGAGGGGGAAGAGACCCAGTACTTC
NA | NA | TRBJ1-5 | TRBV6-1 | CASSEAPGSNQPQHF | TGTGCCAGCAGTGAAGCCCCGGGTAGCAATCAGCCCCAGCATTTT
NA | NA | TRBJ2-3 | TRBV4-2 | CASSPSSGFTDTQYF | TGTGCCAGCAGCCCCTCGAGCGGCTTCACAGATACGCAGTATTTT
TRBD2 | NA | TRBJ2-1 | TRBV6-2/TRBV6-3 | CASSYLFKNPAGNYNEQFF | TGTGCCAGCAGTTACCTCTTCAAAAACCCAGCGGGGAACTACAATGAGCAGTTCTTC
NA | NA | TRBJ1-1 | TRBV28 | CASTRAGNTNTEAFF | TGTGCCAGCACCCGGGCGGGGAATACAAACACTGAAGCTTTCTTT
TRBD1 | few | TRBJ1-2 | TRBV5-4 | CASSLPGQDLYGYTF | TGTGCCAGCAGCTTACCGGGACAGGATCTTTATGGCTACACCTTC
NA | NA | TRBJ1-1 | TRBV7-9 | CASSTRGVRPEAFF | TGTGCCAGCAGCACTCGAGGAGTCCGGCCTGAAGCTTTCTTT
NA | NA | TRBJ1-1 | TRBV30 | CAWSGRPRDTEAFF | TGTGCCTGGAGTGGGCGGCCTCGGGACACTGAAGCTTTCTTT
TRBD1 | NA | TRBJ1-2 | TRBV7-2 | CASSLDGTGGAKVNGYTF | TGTGCCAGCAGCTTAGACGGGACAGGGGGCGCGAAAGTTAATGGCTACACCTTC
TRBD2 | NA | TRBJ2-7 | TRBV2 | CASSRTSGYEQYF | TGTGCCAGCAGTAGGACTAGCGGTTACGAGCAGTACTTC
TRBD1 | NA | TRBJ1-2 | TRBV28 | CASSSPDGTVYGYTF | TGTGCCAGCAGTTCCCCCGACGGGACAGTCTATGGCTACACCTTC
TRBD1 | once | TRBJ1-6 | TRBV3-1/TRBV3-2 | CASTRTGANSPLHF | TGTGCCAGCACCCGAACAGGGGCGAATTCACCCCTCCACTTT
NA | few | TRBJ2-1 | TRBV7-2 | CASSSPPRGSYNEQFF | TGTGCCAGCAGCTCCCCCCCTAGGGGCTCTTACAATGAGCAGTTCTTC
NA | once | TRBJ1-2 | TRBV23-1 | CAQTNSDFKGYGYTF | TGCGCCCAAACTAACTCCGATTTTAAAGGATATGGCTACACCTTC
NA | NA | TRBJ1-3 | TRBV6-1 | CASSEGQASRSGTIYF | TGTGCCAGCAGTGAAGGCCAGGCGAGCCGATCCGGCACCATATATTTT
NA | few | TRBJ2-2 | TRBV5-1 | CASSLVRGLGELFF | TGCGCCAGCAGCTTGGTTAGAGGGCTCGGGGAGCTGTTTTTT
NA | NA | TRBJ1-2 | TRBV2 | CASSSGNYGYTF | TGTGCCAGCAGCAGCGGTAACTATGGCTACACCTTC
NA | NA | TRBJ2-7 | TRBV3-1/TRBV3-2 | CASSLAMSGRKSYEQYF | TGTGCCAGCAGCCTCGCGATGTCGGGGAGGAAGTCCTACGAGCAGTACTTC
TRBD2 | NA | TRBJ2-2 | TRBV5-1 | CASSLKAGLTGELFF | TGCGCCAGCAGCTTGAAAGCGGGGTTAACCGGGGAGCTGTTTTTT
NA | NA | TRBJ1-1 | TRBV6-1 | CASSEDRRATGEAFF | TGTGCCAGCAGTGAAGATCGCAGGGCGACGGGTGAAGCTTTCTTT
TRBD1 | NA | TRBJ2-5 | TRBV14 | CASSPRQGGVQETQYF | TGTGCCAGCAGCCCCCGACAGGGCGGCGTCCAAGAGACCCAGTACTTC
TRBD1 | NA | TRBJ1-1 | TRBV18 | CASSPIQGANTEAFF | TGTGCCAGCTCACCCATACAGGGGGCAAACACTGAAGCTTTCTTT
TRBD2 | NA | TRBJ2-7 | TRBV19 | CASSIVGGGPYEQYF | TGTGCCAGTAGTATAGTCGGCGGGGGGCCGTACGAGCAGTACTTC
TRBD1 | NA | TRBJ2-1 | TRBV7-9 | CASSSTGVSYNEQFF | TGTGCCAGCAGTTCCACAGGGGTCTCCTACAATGAGCAGTTCTTC
NA | once | TRBJ2-1 | TRBV5-1 | CASTRVGSNEQFF | TGCGCCAGCACCAGGGTAGGGTCGAATGAGCAGTTCTTC
TRBD2 | NA | TRBJ2-1 | TRBV4-3 | CASSQDPAGGAYNEQFF | TGCGCCAGCAGCCAAGATCCCGCGGGGGGAGCCTACAATGAGCAGTTCTTC
TRBD1 | NA | TRBJ1-1 | TRBV5-8 | CASSQGQGAGTEAFF | TGTGCCAGCAGCCAAGGACAGGGGGCGGGGACTGAAGCTTTCTTT
NA | NA | TRBJ1-1 | TRBV19 | CASSIAFAGRMNTEAFF | TGTGCCAGTAGTATAGCGTTTGCGGGACGGATGAACACTGAAGCTTTCTTT
NA | NA | TRBJ1-3 | TRBV11-2 | CASSSSPTSSGNTIYF | TGTGCCAGCAGCTCGAGCCCCACGAGCTCTGGAAACACCATATATTTT
NA | NA | TRBJ2-7 | TRBV18 | CASSRGFDEQYF | TGTGCCAGCTCACGAGGATTTGACGAGCAGTACTTC
NA | NA | TRBJ1-4 | TRBV20-1 | CSARETRGLFF | TGCAGTGCTAGGGAGACAAGGGGGCTGTTTTTT
TRBD1 | NA | TRBJ1-1 | TRBV7-3 | CASSPSRDRVVWSMNTEAFF | TGTGCCAGCAGCCCATCCCGGGACAGGGTTGTTTGGAGCATGAACACTGAAGCTTTCTTT
NA | NA | TRBJ1-5 | TRBV28 | CASSRGRGVGDQPQHF | TGTGCCAGCAGTCGGGGACGGGGGGTAGGCGATCAGCCCCAGCATTTT
NA | NA | TRBJ1-1 | TRBV2 | CASIEGGVGEAFF | TGTGCCAGCATAGAGGGGGGGGTAGGTGAAGCTTTCTTT
NA | NA | TRBJ1-2 | TRBV4-3 | CASSLEVGDYGYTF | TGCGCCAGCAGCTTAGAAGTGGGCGACTATGGCTACACCTTC
NA | NA | TRBJ1-5 | TRBV6-1 | CASSEVAGVDQPQHF | TGTGCCAGCAGTGAAGTGGCAGGGGTTGATCAGCCCCAGCATTTT